This TCR beta chain appears in the sequencing data of a study of blood T cell repertoires in COVID-19. For the study at large: The United States, Italy and Spain were the sources of the acute and convalescent COVID-19 samples.

The CDR3 sequence is 12 residues long. Germline-derived CDR1 and CDR2 are SGHTA and FQGNSA. Trimming left V 4 bases short and J 6 bases short, with 7 bases between. Participants were aged about 18 to 90 years, lived in over 20 US areas, and enrolled virtually. Cohort 3 recovered donors had two negative PCRs, clearance, or symptom resolution. Clones were sequenced by immunoSEQ multiplex PCR, and TCRdb holds only the in-frame ones, with some missing. Here the sample spans fewer than 250,000 clones, 84% being singletons. The clonotype originates from a middle-aged woman who had recovered from COVID-19. Sequencing input: PBMCs or T cells enriched from blood (not recorded which). This sequence joins TRBV7-2 and TRBJ1-5; D not certain. The CDR3 nucleotides read TGTGCCAGCAGCTCTCGGGGTCAGCCCCAGCATTTT. Amino acids: CASSSRGQPQHF.